These 20 T cell receptor beta chains were sequenced from one sample in a study of PD-1 blockade in classical Hodgkin lymphoma. Assay used: immunoSEQ multiplex PCR; TCRdb lists only in-frame clones, some missing. Here the sample spans about 25,000 clones, 75% to 90% being singletons. As for time point: cycle 4 day 1 (C4D1), after five to seven weeks of nivolumab. Every patient experienced relapse after autologous stem cell transplantation, and brentuximab vedotin exposure varied. Thawed PBMCs were the source of CD4+ T cells, purified by magnetic negative selection. Sequenced material: CD4+ T cells from blood, taken before the fourth cycle of nivolumab. These receptors all come from a human donor with classical Hodgkin lymphoma.

The chain recombines TRBV28 with TRBJ1-3; D is uncertain. V was clipped by 8 bases and J by 0 bases, with 8 bases between them. The CDR3 is 13 amino acids. The V gene's germline CDR1 is MDHEN and CDR2 SYDVKM. The CDR3 region has the DNA TGTGCCAGCTGGGAATACTCTGGAAACACCATATATTTT. This encodes CASWEYSGNTIYF.

V usage is TRBV5-1 and J usage is TRBJ2-3; maybe TRBD2 (6 bases). The V gene lost 1 base and the J gene lost 0 bases, with 18 bases spanning the gap. The CDR3 extends over 18 amino acids. Germline V gene lookup returns CDR1 SGHRS and CDR2 YFSETQ. The CDR3 loop reads CASSLSSRDSSSTDTQYF. For the CDR3, the DNA is TGCGCCAGCAGCTTGTCATCTCGGGACTCGTCTAGCACAGATACGCAGTATTTT. Drawing the rest from reference TRBV5-1 and TRBJ2-3, the complete variable domain is KAGVTQTPRYLIKTRGQQVTLSCSPISGHRSVSWYQQTPGQGLQFLFEYFSETQRNKGNFPGRFSGRQFSNSRSEMNVSTLELGDSALYLCASSLSSRDSSSTDTQYFGPGTRLTVL.

The chain links TRBV4-3 to TRBJ2-6, with 8 bases matching TRBD1. V trimming: 6 bases; J trimming: 4 bases; junction bases outside the gene matches: 11. This CDR3 is built from 17 residues. Germline-derived CDR1 and CDR2 are LGHNA and YSLEER. In DNA form, the CDR3 reads TGCGCCAGCAGTCTAGCCCCAGGGGGCCCCGGGGCCAACGTCCTGACTTTC. Translating gives CASSLAPGGPGANVLTF.

V and J are TRBV7-2 and TRBJ2-3; no firm D call. Trimming stripped 2 bases from V and 2 bases from J, with 8 bases between. The CDR3 length is 14 residues. Per the germline V gene, CDR1 is SGHTA and CDR2 is FQGNSA. As DNA, the CDR3 is TGTGCCAGCAGCTTAACGGTATTCACAGATACGCAGTATTTT. This codes for CASSLTVFTDTQYF. The whole variable domain, filled in from reference TRBV7-2 and TRBJ2-3, reads GAGVSQSPSNKVTEKGKDVELRCDPISGHTALYWYRQSLGQGLEFLIYFQGNSAPDKSGLPSDRFSAERTGGSVSTLTIQRTQQEDSAVYLCASSLTVFTDTQYFGPGTRLTVL.

The rearrangement uses TRBV11-2 and TRBJ1-2, with 10 bases aligning to TRBD1. Germline V gene lookup returns CDR1 SGHAT and CDR2 FQNNGV. Trimming took 3 bases from V and 3 from J; bases not matched to a gene: 1. The CDR3 totals 14 residues. The CDR3 DNA follows: TGTGCCAGCAGCTTGGGGACAGGGGACTATGGCTACACCTTC. Its translation is CASSLGTGDYGYTF. Full variable domain (missing parts from reference TRBV11-2 and TRBJ1-2): EAGVAQSPRYKIIEKRQSVAFWCNPISGHATLYWYQQILGQGPKLLIQFQNNGVVDDSQLPKDRFSAERLKGVDSTLKIQPAKLEDSAVYLCASSLGTGDYGYTFGSGTRLTVV.

This sequence joins TRBV5-1 and TRBJ2-7; 9 nucleotides line up with TRBD1. This CDR3 comprises 18 residues. Looked up from germline, CDR1 is SGHRS and CDR2 is YFSETQ. Trimming cost V 1 base and J 2 bases; bases outside gene matches: 13. This chain's CDR3 is CASSLTLDRGLLPYEQYF. In nucleotides, the CDR3 is TGCGCCAGCAGCTTGACGTTGGACAGGGGTCTCTTACCCTACGAGCAGTACTTC. The complete variable domain, with remaining parts taken from reference TRBV5-1 and TRBJ2-7, reads KAGVTQTPRYLIKTRGQQVTLSCSPISGHRSVSWYQQTPGQGLQFLFEYFSETQRNKGNFPGRFSGRQFSNSRSEMNVSTLELGDSALYLCASSLTLDRGLLPYEQYFGPGTRLTVT.

This clone was counted a few times. The gene calls are TRBV29-1 and TRBJ1-2; 7 bases align to TRBD1. The CDR3 has 13 residues. Germline values: CDR1 SQVTM, CDR2 ANQGSEA. Trimming cost V 3 bases and J 9 bases; bases outside gene matches: 10. CDR3 amino acids: CSVEGQGVRSYTF. Here the CDR3 DNA reads TGCAGCGTTGAGGGGCAGGGGGTTCGTAGCTACACCTTC.

The gene calls are TRBV10-3 and TRBJ1-5; D remains ambiguous. Looked up from germline, CDR1 is ENHRY and CDR2 is SYGVKD. This CDR3 has 14 amino acids. Trimming took off 3 bases at V and 0 bases at J, with 6 bases between the two ends. CDR3 coding DNA: TGTGCCATCAGTGACGGACTTAGCAATCAGCCCCAGCATTTT. Its protein is CAISDGLSNQPQHF.

The V and J genes are TRBV6-5 and TRBJ1-5; 7 bases map to TRBD1. There are 15 residues in the CDR3. V gave up 6 bases and J gave up 0 bases; unmatched junction bases: 5. Germline values: CDR1 MNHEY, CDR2 SVGAGI. This chain's CDR3 is CASRPPGGSNQPQHF. CDR3 in DNA: TGTGCCAGCAGACCCCCAGGGGGTAGCAATCAGCCCCAGCATTTT.

V usage is TRBV28 and J usage is TRBJ1-4; 12 bases map to TRBD1. Germline CDR1 is MDHEN and CDR2 is SYDVKM. The CDR3 is 14 amino acids. V dropped 8 bases and J dropped 10; count of bases not matched to a gene: 8. The chain's CDR3 is CASASGTGGVKLFF. The CDR3 nucleotides are TGTGCCAGCGCATCCGGGACAGGGGGCGTAAAACTGTTTTTT.

Worth noting for this clone: The junction shows a germline mismatch at one end, possibly a read error. The sample has other DNA sequences that encode this CDR3 too. For the CDR3, the DNA is TGTGCTAGCAGACAGTATAATTCACCCCTCCACTTT. Translation: CASRQYNSPLHF. This sequence joins TRBV6-5 and TRBJ1-6; D is perhaps TRBD1 (5 bases). CDR1 and CDR2 from the germline V gene are MNHEY and SVGAGI. This CDR3 spans 12 amino acids.

The chain couples TRBV4-1 to TRBJ2-2; no clear D. The germline V gene has CDR1 MGHRA and CDR2 YSYEKL. V was shortened by 3 bases and J by 1 base, with 12 bases between the two germline ends. This CDR3 is built from 16 residues. The CDR3 protein is CASSQSLGQNTGELFF. The CDR3 coding sequence is TGCGCCAGCAGCCAGAGCCTAGGGCAGAACACCGGGGAGCTGTTTTTT.

V and J are TRBV11-2 and TRBJ2-1; D gene ambiguous. Trimming removed 2 bases at V and 2 bases at J, with 10 bases between. This CDR3 comprises 15 residues. Germline V lookup: CDR1 SGHAT, CDR2 FQNNGV. CDR3 protein: CASSLLGSPYNEQFF. The CDR3, as DNA: TGTGCCAGCAGCTTATTGGGTTCCCCCTACAATGAGCAGTTCTTC. The full variable domain, completed using reference TRBV11-2 and TRBJ2-1, is EAGVAQSPRYKIIEKRQSVAFWCNPISGHATLYWYQQILGQGPKLLIQFQNNGVVDDSQLPKDRFSAERLKGVDSTLKIQPAKLEDSAVYLCASSLLGSPYNEQFFGPGTRLTVL.

The genes are TRBV9 and TRBJ1-2; 10 nucleotides line up with TRBD1. The ends lost 3 bases at V and 8 bases at J; junction bases unmatched: 7. There are 14 residues in the CDR3. Germline V CDR1 and CDR2: SGDLS, YYNGEE. The chain's CDR3 is CASSAPTGGSGYTF. As DNA, the CDR3 is TGTGCCAGCAGCGCCCCGACAGGGGGCTCGGGCTACACCTTC.

The rearrangement links TRBV2 to TRBJ2-3; 9 bases agree with TRBD2. V lost 6 bases to trimming and J lost 8 bases; unmatched junction nucleotides: 9. CDR3 length equals 14 residues. Germline CDR1 and CDR2: SNHLY and FYNNEI. The CDR3 nucleotides read TGTGCCAGCAGGCGGGGGGGCGACCTAGGTACGCAGTATTTT. This codes for CASRRGGDLGTQYF.

This clone came up a few times. CDR3 sequence: CASSRGQGDNQPQHF. CDR3 nucleotides: TGTGCCAGTAGTCGGGGACAGGGAGACAATCAGCCCCAGCATTTT. The chain couples TRBV19 to TRBJ1-5; 9 bases match TRBD1. Unmatched junction bases numbered 5, after V lost 5 bases and J lost 3 bases. The germline V gene has CDR1 LNHDA and CDR2 SQIVND (reference sequence). There are 15 residues in the CDR3. Full variable domain (remainder filled in from reference TRBV19 and TRBJ1-5): DGGITQSPKYLFRKEGQNVTLSCEQNLNHDAMYWYRQDPGQGLRLIYYSQIVNDFQKGDIAEGYSVSREKKESFPLTVTSAQKNPTAFYLCASSRGQGDNQPQHFGDGTRLSIL.

The chain is built from TRBV5-6 and TRBJ1-6; D call uncertain. The CDR3 length is 15 residues. The germline CDR1 and CDR2 sequences are SGHDT and YYEEEE. V was trimmed by 6 bases and J by 4 bases, leaving 14 bases between them. The CDR3 nucleotides read TGTGCCAGCACATTCCCGGGGTCATATAATTCACCCCTCCACTTT. Amino acids: CASTFPGSYNSPLHF.

This clone was seen a handful of times. The chain links TRBV5-6 to TRBJ2-7; D is uncertain. The CDR3 is 12 residues long. The germline V and J ends were trimmed by 3 bases and 0 bases, with 4 bases remaining between them. Germline CDR1 is SGHDT and CDR2 is YYEEEE. CDR3 in amino acids: CASSWSSYEQYF. CDR3 sequence (DNA): TGTGCCAGCAGCTGGAGCTCCTACGAGCAGTACTTC.

The chain uses TRBV27 and TRBJ1-5; possible D gene TRBD1, 6 bases. With 5 bases removed from V and 5 bases from J, the gap between germline ends came to 16 bases. The CDR3 is made up of 15 amino acids. Looked up from germline, CDR1 is MNHEY and CDR2 is SMNVEV (reference sequence). The CDR3 coding sequence is TGTGCCAGCAGTATTAGAAATACAGGGTATCAGCCCCAGCATTTT. Translated: CASSIRNTGYQPQHF.

A word on this clone: Other DNA variants within this sample encode the same CDR3. This chain uses TRBV7-9 with TRBJ1-1; D gene unclear. Germline CDR1 reads SEHNR; CDR2 reads FQNEAQ (reference sequence). Deletions cut 5 bases from V and 6 bases from J, with 10 bases between. This CDR3 is built from 12 residues. The CDR3 nucleotides are TGTGCCAGCAGCACCCAAGGACCTGAAGCTTTCTTT. Translated, it gives CASSTQGPEAFF.